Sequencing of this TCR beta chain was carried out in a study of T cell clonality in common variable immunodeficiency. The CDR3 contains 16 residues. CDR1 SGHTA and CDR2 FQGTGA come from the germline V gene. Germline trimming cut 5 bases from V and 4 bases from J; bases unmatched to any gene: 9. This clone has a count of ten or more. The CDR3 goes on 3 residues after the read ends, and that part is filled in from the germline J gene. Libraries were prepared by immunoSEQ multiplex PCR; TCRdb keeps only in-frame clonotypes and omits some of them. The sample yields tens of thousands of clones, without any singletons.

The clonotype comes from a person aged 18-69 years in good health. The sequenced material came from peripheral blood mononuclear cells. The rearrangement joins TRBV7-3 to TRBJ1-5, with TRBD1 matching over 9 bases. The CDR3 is CASSAQQGAGNQPQHF. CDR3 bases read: TGTGCCAGCAGCGCACAACAGGGGGCGGGGAATCAGCCC. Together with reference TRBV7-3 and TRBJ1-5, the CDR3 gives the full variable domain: GAGVSQTPSNKVTEKGKYVELRCDPISGHTALYWYRQSLGQGPEFLIYFQGTGAADDSGLPNDRFFAVRPEGSVSTLKIQRTERGDSAVYLCASSAQQGAGNQPQHFGDGTRLSIL.